This T cell receptor (beta chain) was documented in a study of Ad26.COV2.S vaccination and SARS-CoV-2 variants. Overall study results and limits: Substantial breadth was reportedly displayed by spike-specific CD8+ and CD4+ T cell responses after vaccination.

Clones were sequenced by immunoSEQ multiplex PCR, and TCRdb holds only the in-frame ones, with some missing. The sample lists 300,000 to 400,000 clones; approximately 86% were seen once. The CDR3 extends over 13 amino acids. Germline loops: CDR1 MDHEN, CDR2 SYDVKM. The germline V and J ends were trimmed by 11 bases and 7 bases, with 15 bases remaining between them. Only a few counts were recorded for this clone. What it binds is unknown. The sample's treatment: around 19 received Ad26.COV2.S at low or high dose, single or two shots; 5 received placebo; per-sample allocation not given. The study sampled participants on day 63 after the first vaccine or placebo injection. The vaccine antigen was prefusion-stabilized Wuhan SARS-CoV-2 spike.

Sample: peripheral blood, taken in a trial of Ad26.COV2.S vaccine versus placebo. This TCR was recovered from a person between 18 and 59 years old who received the Ad26.COV2.S COVID-19 vaccine or a placebo. V gene TRBV28 combines with J gene TRBJ1-6; D uncertain. DNA for the CDR3: TGTGCCTGCGAAGGGTATTGGAATTCACCCCTCCACTTT. Translating it yields CACEGYWNSPLHF.